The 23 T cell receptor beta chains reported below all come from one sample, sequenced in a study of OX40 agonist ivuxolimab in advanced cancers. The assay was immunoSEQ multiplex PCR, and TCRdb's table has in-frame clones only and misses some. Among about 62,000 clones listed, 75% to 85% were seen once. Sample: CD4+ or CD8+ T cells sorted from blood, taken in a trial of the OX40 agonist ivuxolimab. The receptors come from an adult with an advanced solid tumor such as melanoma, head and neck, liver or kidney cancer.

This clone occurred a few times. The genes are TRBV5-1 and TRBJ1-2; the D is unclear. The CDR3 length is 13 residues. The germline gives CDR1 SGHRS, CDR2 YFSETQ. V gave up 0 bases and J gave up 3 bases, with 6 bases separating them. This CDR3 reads CASSLGGDYGYTF. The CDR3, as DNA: TGCGCCAGCAGCTTGGGCGGGGACTATGGCTACACCTTC. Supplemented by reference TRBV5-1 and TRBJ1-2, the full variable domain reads KAGVTQTPRYLIKTRGQQVTLSCSPISGHRSVSWYQQTPGQGLQFLFEYFSETQRNKGNFPGRFSGRQFSNSRSEMNVSTLELGDSALYLCASSLGGDYGYTFGSGTRLTVV.

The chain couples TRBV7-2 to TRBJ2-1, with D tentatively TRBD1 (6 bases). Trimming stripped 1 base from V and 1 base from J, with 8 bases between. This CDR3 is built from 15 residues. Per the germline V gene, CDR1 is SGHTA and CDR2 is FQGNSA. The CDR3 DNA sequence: TGTGCCAGCAGCTTAGAACAGGGTTCCTACAATGAGCAGTTCTTC. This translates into CASSLEQGSYNEQFF.

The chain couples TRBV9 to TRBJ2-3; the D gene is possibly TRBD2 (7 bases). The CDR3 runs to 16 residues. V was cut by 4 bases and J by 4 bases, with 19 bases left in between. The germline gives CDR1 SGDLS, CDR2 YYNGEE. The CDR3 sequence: CASSPTAGAVADTQYF. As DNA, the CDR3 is TGTGCCAGCAGCCCAACTGCGGGGGCCGTTGCAGATACGCAGTATTTT. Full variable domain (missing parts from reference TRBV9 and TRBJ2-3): DSGVTQTPKHLITATGQRVTLRCSPRSGDLSVYWYQQSLDQGLQFLIQYYNGEERAKGNILERFSAQQFPDLHSELNLSSLELGDSALYFCASSPTAGAVADTQYFGPGTRLTVL.

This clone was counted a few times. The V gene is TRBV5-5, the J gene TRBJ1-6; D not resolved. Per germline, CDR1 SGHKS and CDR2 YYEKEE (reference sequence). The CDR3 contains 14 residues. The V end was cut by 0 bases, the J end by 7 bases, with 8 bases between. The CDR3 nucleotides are TGTGCCAGCAGCTTGGGACGGATGAATTCACCCCTCCACTTT. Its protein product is CASSLGRMNSPLHF.

The CDR3 DNA sequence: TGTGCCAGCAGCTTCCGGAGGGGGGAGCAGTACTTC. The encoded protein is CASSFRRGEQYF. The genes are TRBV12-1 and TRBJ2-7. TRBV12-1 counts as a pseudogene. The CDR3 loop spans 12 amino acids.

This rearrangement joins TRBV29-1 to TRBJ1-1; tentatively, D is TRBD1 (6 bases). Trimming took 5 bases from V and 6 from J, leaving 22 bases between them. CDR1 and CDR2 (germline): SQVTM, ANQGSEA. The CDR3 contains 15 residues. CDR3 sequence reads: CSVYWGPIGFAEAFF. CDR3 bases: TGCAGCGTTTACTGGGGGCCGATAGGTTTCGCTGAAGCTTTCTTT. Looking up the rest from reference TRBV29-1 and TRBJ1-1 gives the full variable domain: SAVISQKPSRDICQRGTSLTIQCQVDSQVTMMFWYRQQPGQSLTLIATANQGSEATYESGFVIDKFPISRPNLTFSTLTVSNMSPEDSSIYLCSVYWGPIGFAEAFFGQGTRLTVV.

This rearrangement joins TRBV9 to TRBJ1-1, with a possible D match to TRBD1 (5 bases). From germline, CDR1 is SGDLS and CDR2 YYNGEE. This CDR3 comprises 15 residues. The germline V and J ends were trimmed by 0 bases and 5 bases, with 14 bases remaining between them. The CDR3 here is CASSVGDSGGTEAFF. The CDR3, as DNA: TGTGCCAGCAGCGTAGGCGACAGCGGGGGTACTGAAGCTTTCTTT.

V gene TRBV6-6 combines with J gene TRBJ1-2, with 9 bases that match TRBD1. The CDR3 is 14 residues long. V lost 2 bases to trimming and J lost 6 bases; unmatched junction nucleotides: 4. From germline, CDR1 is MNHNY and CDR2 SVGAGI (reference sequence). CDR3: CASSYGDRVHGYTF. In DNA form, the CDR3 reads TGTGCCAGCAGTTACGGGGACAGGGTCCATGGCTACACCTTC.

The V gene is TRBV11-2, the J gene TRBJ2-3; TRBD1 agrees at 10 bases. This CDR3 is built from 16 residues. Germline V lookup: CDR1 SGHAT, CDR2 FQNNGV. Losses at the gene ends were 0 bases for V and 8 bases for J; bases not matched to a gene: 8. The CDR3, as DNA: TGTGCCAGCAGCTTAGAGCCGGGACAGGGGACGAGTACGCAGTATTTT. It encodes CASSLEPGQGTSTQYF. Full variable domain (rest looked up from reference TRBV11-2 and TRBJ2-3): EAGVAQSPRYKIIEKRQSVAFWCNPISGHATLYWYQQILGQGPKLLIQFQNNGVVDDSQLPKDRFSAERLKGVDSTLKIQPAKLEDSAVYLCASSLEPGQGTSTQYFGPGTRLTVL.

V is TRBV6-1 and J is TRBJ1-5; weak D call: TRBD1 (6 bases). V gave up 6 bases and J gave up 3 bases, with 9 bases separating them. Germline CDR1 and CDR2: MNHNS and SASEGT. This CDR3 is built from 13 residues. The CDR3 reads CASRMGHNQPQHF. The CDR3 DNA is TGTGCCAGCAGGATGGGACACAATCAGCCCCAGCATTTT.

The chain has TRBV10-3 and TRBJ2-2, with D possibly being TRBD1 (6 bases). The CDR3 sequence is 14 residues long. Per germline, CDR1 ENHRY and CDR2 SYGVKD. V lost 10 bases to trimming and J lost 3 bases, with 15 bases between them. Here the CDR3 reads CATRGLGYTGELFF. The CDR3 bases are TGTGCCACCAGGGGTCTTGGGTACACCGGGGAGCTGTTTTTT.

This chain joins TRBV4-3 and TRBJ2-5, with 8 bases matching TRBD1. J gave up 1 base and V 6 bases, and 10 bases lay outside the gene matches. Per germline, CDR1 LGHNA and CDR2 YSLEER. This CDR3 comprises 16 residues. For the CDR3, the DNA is TGCGCCAGCAGTAAAAACAGGGGGACCACCCAAGAGACCCAGTACTTC. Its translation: CASSKNRGTTQETQYF.

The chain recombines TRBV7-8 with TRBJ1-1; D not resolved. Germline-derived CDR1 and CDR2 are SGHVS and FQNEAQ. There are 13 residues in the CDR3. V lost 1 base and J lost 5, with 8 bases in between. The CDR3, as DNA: TGTGCCAGCAGCTTAGAGGTTTGGACTGAAGCTTTCTTT. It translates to CASSLEVWTEAFF.

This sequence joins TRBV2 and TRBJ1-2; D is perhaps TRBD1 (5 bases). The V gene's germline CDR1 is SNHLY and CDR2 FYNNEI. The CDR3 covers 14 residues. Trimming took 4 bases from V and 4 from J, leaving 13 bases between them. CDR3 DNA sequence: TGTGCCAGCAGTGCAGGGAGAGCCTCCTATGGCTACACCTTC. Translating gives CASSAGRASYGYTF.

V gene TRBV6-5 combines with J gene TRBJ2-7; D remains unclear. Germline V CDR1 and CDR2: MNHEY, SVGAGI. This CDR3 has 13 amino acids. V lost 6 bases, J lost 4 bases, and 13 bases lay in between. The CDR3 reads CASRTRSEYEQYF. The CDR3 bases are TGTGCCAGCAGGACACGGTCAGAGTACGAGCAGTACTTC.

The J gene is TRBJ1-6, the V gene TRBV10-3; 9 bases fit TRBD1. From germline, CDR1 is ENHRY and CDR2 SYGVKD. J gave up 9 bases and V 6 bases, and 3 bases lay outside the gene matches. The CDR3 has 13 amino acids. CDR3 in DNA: TGTGCCATCAGGGGACAGGGCGGTTCACCCCTCCACTTT. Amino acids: CAIRGQGGSPLHF.

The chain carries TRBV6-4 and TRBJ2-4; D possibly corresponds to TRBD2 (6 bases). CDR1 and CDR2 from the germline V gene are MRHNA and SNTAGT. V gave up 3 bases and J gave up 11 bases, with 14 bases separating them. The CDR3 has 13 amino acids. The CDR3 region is CASSDEGGHLQYF. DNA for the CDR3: TGTGCCAGCAGTGATGAGGGAGGACATCTTCAGTACTTC.

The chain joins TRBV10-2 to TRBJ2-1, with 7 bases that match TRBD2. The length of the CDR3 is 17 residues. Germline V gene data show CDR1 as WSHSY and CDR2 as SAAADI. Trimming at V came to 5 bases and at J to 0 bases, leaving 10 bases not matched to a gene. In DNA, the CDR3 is TGCGCCAGCAGTTCTCCCGCTAGCGGCGACTCCTACAATGAGCAGTTCTTC. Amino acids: CASSSPASGDSYNEQFF.

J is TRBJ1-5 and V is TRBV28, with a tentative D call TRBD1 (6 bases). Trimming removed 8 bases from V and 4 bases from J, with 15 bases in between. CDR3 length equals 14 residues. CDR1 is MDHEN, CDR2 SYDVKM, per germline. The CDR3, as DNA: TGTGCCAGCCAGCGCGGGGGGGCAAATCAGCCCCAGCATTTT. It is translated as CASQRGGANQPQHF.

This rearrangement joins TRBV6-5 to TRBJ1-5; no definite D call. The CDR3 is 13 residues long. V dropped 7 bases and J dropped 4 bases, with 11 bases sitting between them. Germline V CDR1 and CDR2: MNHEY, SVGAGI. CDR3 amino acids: CASTGNINQPQHF. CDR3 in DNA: TGTGCCAGCACCGGAAATATTAATCAGCCCCAGCATTTT.

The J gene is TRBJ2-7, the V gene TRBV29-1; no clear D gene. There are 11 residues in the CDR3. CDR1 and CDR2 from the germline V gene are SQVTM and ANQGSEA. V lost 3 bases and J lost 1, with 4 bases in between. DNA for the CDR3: TGCAGCGTTGAGGTGTCCTACGAGCAGTACTTC. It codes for CSVEVSYEQYF.

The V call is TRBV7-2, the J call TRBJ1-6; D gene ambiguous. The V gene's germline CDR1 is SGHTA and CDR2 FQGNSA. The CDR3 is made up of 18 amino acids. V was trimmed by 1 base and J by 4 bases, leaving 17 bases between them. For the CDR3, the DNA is TGTGCCAGCAGCTTAGGTAGCACGCGGAGAGGTTATAATTCACCCCTCCACTTT. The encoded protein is CASSLGSTRRGYNSPLHF. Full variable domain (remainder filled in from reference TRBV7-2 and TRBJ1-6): GAGVSQSPSNKVTEKGKDVELRCDPISGHTALYWYRQSLGQGLEFLIYFQGNSAPDKSGLPSDRFSAERTGGSVSTLTIQRTQQEDSAVYLCASSLGSTRRGYNSPLHFGNGTRLTVT.

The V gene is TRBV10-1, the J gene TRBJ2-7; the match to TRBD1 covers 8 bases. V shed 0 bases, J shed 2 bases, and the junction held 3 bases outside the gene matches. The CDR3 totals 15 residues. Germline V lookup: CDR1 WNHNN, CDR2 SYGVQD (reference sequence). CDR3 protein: CASSESKDRAYEQYF. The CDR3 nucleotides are TGCGCCAGCAGTGAGTCGAAGGACAGGGCCTACGAGCAGTACTTC.